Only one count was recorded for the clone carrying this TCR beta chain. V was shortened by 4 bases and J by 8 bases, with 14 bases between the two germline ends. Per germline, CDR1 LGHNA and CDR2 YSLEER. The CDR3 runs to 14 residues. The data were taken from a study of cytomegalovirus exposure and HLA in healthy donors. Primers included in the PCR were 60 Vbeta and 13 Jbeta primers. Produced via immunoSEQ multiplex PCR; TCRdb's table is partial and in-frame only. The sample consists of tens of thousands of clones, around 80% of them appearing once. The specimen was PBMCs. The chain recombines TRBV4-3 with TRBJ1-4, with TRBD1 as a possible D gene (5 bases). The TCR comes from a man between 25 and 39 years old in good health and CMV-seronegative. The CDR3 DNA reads TGCGCCAGCAGCCCTGGGGGGACTTTGGAAAAACTGTTTTTT. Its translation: CASSPGGTLEKLFF.